The T cell receptor (beta chain) under discussion was sequenced for a study of blood T cell repertoires in COVID-19. Study summary: Spain, Italy and the United States supplied samples that represented acute and convalescent COVID-19. PBMCs, B-cell-depleted T cells, or T cells were the source of the cDNA or gDNA that made up the material.

How the authors handled the data: Amplification of reference gene primers was used by the study to estimate nucleated cell counts. The data were produced by immunoSEQ multiplex PCR, yet TCRdb's version contains in-frame clones alone and is incomplete. V, J and clone size are taken as reported in that table, and D and trimming were inferred from the DNA itself. This repertoire shows some 71,000 clones, 90% found once; its top ten account for under 6.5%. The sequencing input was peripheral blood. The TCR comes from a woman younger than 30 with acute or convalescent COVID-19.

The CDR3 nucleotides read TGTGCCAGCAGCTCCGGGGGGTATGGCTACACCTTC. The encoded protein is CASSSGGYGYTF. The chain recombines TRBV11-2 with TRBJ1-2; maybe TRBD1 (5 bases). The length of the CDR3 is 12 residues. The germline CDR1 and CDR2 sequences are SGHAT and FQNNGV. V dropped 4 bases and J dropped 5 bases, with 8 bases sitting between them.